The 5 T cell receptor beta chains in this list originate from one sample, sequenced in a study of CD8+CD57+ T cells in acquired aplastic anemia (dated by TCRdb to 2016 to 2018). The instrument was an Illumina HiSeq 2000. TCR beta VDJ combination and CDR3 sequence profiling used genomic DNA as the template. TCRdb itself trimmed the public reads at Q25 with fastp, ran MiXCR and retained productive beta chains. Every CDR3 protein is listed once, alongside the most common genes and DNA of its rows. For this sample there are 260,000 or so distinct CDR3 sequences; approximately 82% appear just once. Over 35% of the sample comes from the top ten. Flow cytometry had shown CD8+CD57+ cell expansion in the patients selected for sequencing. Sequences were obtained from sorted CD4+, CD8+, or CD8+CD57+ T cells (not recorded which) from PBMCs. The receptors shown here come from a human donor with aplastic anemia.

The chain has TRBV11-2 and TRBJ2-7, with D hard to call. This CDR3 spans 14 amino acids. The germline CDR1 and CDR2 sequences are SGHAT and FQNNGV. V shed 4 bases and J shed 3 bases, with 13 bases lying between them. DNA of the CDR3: TGTGCCAGCAGCTCCTCGGATACGCGCTACGAGCAGTACTTC. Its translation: CASSSSDTRYEQYF.

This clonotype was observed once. The CDR3 is CASSGAGRGNEQFQFF. The CDR3 coding sequence is TGTGCCAGCAGCGGGGCGGGGCGAGGTAACGAGCAGTTCCAGTTCTTC. This sequence joins TRBV9 and TRBJ2-1, with TRBD2 as a possible D gene (6 bases). Trimming left V 3 bases short and J 13 bases short, with 26 bases between. Germline V lookup: CDR1 SGDLS, CDR2 YYNGEE. CDR3 length: 16 amino acids.

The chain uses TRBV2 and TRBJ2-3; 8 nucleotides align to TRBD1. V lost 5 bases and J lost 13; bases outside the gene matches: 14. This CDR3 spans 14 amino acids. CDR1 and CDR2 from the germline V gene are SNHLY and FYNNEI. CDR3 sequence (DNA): TGTGCCAGCAGTATTGGACAGGGCCCCGATAAAAAGTATTTT. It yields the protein CASSIGQGPDKKYF. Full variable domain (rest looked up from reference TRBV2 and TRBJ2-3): EPEVTQTPSHQVTQMGQEVILRCVPISNHLYFYWYRQILGQKVEFLVSFYNNEISEKSEIFDDQFSVERPDGSNFTLKIRSTKLEDSAMYFCASSIGQGPDKKYFGPGTRLTVL.

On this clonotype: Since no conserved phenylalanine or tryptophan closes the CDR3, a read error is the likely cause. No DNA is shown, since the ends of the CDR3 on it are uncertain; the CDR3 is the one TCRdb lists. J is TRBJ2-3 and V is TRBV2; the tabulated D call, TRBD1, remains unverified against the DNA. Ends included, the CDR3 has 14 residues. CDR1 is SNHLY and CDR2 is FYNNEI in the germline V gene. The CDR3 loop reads CASSSGADPHTFDL.

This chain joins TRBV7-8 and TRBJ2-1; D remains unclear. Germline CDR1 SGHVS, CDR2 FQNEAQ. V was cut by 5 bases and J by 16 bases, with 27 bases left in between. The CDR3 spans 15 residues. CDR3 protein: CASSVGSDTQCFGFF. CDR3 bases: TGTGCCAGCAGCGTAGGGTCAGATACGCAGTGTTTTGGCTTCTTC.